Described below is a single TCR beta chain sequence and its context. Its ends do not fully match the called genes, so a read error is possible. For each extraction, RNA and DNA were obtained together from around 20-30 mg of unsorted bulk tissue. The entry originates in a study of tumor-infiltrating lymphocytes in primary liver carcinoma. TCR beta cDNA was prepared out of approximately 470 ng total RNA by means of a constant-region primer. For TCR beta, libraries were produced by three nested multiplex PCR rounds using slightly modified ARM-PCR. TCRdb redid the calling of the multiplex PCR reads with MiXCR, one entry per CDR3 protein. The sample has about 54,000 distinct CDR3 sequences, about 70% seen once; the top ten hold about 25%. The sequenced sample consisted of liver tumor tissue from sampling region 2. Regarding subset: tumor region T2, inferior pole. The receptor was isolated from a man aged 35-49 years with primary liver carcinoma and hepatitis B virus infection.

The CDR3 reads CVSRGLANPYNEQFF. The CDR3 coding sequence is TGTGTCAGCAGGGGACTAGCGAACCCCTACAATGAGCAGTTCTTC. The chain has TRBV2 and TRBJ2-1; TRBD2 matches at 10 bases. This CDR3 is built from 15 residues. Germline CDR1 and CDR2: SNHLY and FYNNEI.